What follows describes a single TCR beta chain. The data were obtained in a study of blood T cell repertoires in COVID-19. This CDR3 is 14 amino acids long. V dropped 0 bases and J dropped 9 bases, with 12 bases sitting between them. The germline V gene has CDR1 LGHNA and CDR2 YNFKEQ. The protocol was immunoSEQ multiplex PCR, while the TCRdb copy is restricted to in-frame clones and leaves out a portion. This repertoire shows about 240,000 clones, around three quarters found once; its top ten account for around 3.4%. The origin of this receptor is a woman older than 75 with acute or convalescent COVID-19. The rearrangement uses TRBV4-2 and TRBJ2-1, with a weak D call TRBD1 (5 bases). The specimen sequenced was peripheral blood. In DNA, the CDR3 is TGTGCCAGCAGCCAAGACTCCCAGGGCGGTGAGCAGTTCTTC. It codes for CASSQDSQGGEQFF.